Sequencing of this TCR beta chain was carried out in a study of shared clonotypes between healthy human individuals. Study overall: Donors consisted of two women and three men between 18 and 49. Notes on the study in general: Represented genetic and exposure-history diversity was restricted by having few donors.

The authors ran unsorted PBMC replicate PCRs on 300 ng DNA, about 30,000 T cell genomes. Method: immunoSEQ multiplex PCR; TCRdb's copy keeps in-frame clones and lacks some. Among about 490,000 clones listed, 70% to 80% were seen once. Germline V gives CDR1 SGHRS, CDR2 YFSETQ. Between the trimmed V and J ends, which lost 4 bases and 4 bases, there was a span of 14 bases. The CDR3 extends over 14 amino acids. Healthy HIV-negative adults without recent acute infections or vaccinations served as donors. Remarks on this clone: Antigen specificity is unknown.

Sequenced material: PBMCs. The genes are TRBV5-1 and TRBJ2-5; D gene ambiguous. The clonotype comes from a woman aged 40 to 50 in good health. Some clones in this sample may be carry-over from other donors' samples. The CDR3 loop reads CASSPARSGETQYF. The DNA of the CDR3 is TGCGCCAGCAGCCCGGCGCGTAGTGGAGAGACCCAGTACTTC.